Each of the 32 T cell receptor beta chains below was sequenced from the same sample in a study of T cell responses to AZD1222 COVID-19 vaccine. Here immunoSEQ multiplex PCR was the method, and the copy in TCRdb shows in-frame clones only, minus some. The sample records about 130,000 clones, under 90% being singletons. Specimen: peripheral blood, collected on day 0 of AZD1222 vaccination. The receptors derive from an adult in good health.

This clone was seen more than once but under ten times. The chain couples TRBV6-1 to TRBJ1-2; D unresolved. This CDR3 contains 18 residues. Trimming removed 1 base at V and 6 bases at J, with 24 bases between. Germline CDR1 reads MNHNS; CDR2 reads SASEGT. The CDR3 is CASSEGAGVRTTLNGYTF. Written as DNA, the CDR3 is TGTGCCAGCAGTGAAGGGGCTGGGGTCCGTACCACCCTAAATGGCTACACCTTC.

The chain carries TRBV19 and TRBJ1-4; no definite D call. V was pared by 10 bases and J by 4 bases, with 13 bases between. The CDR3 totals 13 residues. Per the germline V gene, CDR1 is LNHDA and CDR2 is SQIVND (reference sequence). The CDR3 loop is CATQRGFNEKLFF. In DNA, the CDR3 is TGTGCCACTCAGCGGGGTTTTAATGAAAAACTGTTTTTT.

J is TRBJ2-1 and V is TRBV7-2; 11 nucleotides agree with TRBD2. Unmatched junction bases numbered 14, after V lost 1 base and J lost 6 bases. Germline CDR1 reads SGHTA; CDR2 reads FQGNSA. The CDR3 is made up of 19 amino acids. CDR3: CASSLVLGGSGGAINEQFF. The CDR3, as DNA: TGTGCCAGCAGCTTAGTACTGGGCGGTAGCGGGGGGGCCATCAATGAGCAGTTCTTC.

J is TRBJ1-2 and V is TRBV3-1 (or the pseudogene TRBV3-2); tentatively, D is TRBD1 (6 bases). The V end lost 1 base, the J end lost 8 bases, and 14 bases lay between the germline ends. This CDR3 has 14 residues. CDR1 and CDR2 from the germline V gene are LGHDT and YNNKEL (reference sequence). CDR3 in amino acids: CASSQVSRGRGYTF. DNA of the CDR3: TGTGCCAGCAGCCAAGTTAGCCGGGGGCGGGGCTACACCTTC.

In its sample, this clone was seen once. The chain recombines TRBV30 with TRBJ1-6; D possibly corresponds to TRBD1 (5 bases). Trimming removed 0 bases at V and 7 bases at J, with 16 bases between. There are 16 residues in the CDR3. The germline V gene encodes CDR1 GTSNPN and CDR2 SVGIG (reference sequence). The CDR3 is CAWSVWGRIQNSPLHF. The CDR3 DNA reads TGTGCCTGGAGTGTATGGGGACGGATCCAAAATTCACCCCTCCACTTT.

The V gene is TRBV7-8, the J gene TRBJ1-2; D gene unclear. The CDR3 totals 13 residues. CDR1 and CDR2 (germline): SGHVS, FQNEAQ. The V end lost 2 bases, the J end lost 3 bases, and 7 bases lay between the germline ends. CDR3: CASSLSKDYGYTF. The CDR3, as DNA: TGTGCCAGCAGCTTAAGTAAAGACTATGGCTACACCTTC. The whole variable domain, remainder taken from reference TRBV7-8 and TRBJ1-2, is GAGVSQSPRYKVAKRGQDVALRCDPISGHVSLFWYQQALGQGPEFLTYFQNEAQLDKSGLPSDRFFAERPEGSVSTLKIQRTQQEDSAVYLCASSLSKDYGYTFGSGTRLTVV.

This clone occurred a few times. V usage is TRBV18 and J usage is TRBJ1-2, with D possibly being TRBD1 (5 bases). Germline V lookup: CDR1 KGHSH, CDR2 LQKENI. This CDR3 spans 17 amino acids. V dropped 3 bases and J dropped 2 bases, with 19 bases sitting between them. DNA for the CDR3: TGTGCCAGCTCACCTCTGGATCCTCTGGGGGGGAACTATGGCTACACCTTC. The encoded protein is CASSPLDPLGGNYGYTF.

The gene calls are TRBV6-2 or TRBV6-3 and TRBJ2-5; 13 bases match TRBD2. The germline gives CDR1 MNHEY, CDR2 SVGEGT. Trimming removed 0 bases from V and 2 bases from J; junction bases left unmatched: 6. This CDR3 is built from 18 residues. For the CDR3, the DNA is TGTGCCAGCAGTTACTCGATTGGGACTAGCGGGACACAAGAGACCCAGTACTTC. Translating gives CASSYSIGTSGTQETQYF.

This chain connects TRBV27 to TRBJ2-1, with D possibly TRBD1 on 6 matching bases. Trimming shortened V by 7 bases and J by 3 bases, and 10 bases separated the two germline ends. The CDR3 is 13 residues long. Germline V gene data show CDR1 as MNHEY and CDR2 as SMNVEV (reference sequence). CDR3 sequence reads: CASTSGVYNEQFF. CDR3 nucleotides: TGTGCCAGCACCTCAGGGGTCTACAATGAGCAGTTCTTC.

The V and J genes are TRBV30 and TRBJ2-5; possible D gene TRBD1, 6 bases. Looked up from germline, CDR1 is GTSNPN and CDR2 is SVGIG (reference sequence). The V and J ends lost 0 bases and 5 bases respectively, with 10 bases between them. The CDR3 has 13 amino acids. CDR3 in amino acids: CAWSVPGAETQYF. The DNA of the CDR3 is TGTGCCTGGAGTGTCCCAGGGGCGGAGACCCAGTACTTC.

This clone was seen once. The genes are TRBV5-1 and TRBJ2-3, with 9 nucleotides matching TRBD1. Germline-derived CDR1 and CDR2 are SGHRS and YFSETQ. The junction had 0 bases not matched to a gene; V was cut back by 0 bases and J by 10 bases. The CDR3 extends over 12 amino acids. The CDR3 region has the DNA TGCGCCAGCAGCTTGGGACAGGGGGCGCAGTATTTT. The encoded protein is CASSLGQGAQYF.

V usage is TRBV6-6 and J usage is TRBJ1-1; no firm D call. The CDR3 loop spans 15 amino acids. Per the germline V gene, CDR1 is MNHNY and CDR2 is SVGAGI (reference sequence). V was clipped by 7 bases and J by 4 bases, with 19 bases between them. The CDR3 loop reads CASTSRGQAGTEAFF. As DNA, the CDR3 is TGTGCCAGCACCTCCCGTGGGCAGGCTGGCACTGAAGCTTTCTTT.

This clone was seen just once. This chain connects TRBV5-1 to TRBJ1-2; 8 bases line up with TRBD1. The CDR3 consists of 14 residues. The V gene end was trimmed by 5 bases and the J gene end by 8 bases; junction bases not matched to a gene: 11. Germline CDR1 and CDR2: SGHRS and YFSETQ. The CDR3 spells CASRSGQAVGGYTF. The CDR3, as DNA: TGCGCCAGCAGGTCGGGACAGGCCGTTGGAGGCTACACCTTC.

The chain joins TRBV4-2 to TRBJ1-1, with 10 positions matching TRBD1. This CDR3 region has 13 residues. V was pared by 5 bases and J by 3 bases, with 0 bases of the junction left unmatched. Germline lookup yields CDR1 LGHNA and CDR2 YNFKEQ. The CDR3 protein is CASSGTGDTEAFF. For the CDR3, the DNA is TGTGCCAGCAGCGGGACAGGGGACACTGAAGCTTTCTTT.

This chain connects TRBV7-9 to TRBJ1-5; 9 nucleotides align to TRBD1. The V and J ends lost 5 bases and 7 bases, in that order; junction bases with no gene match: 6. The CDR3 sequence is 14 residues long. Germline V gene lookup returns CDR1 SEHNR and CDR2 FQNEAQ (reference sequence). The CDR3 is CASSLQGAEQPQHF. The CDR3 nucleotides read TGTGCCAGCAGCCTACAGGGGGCTGAACAGCCCCAGCATTTT.

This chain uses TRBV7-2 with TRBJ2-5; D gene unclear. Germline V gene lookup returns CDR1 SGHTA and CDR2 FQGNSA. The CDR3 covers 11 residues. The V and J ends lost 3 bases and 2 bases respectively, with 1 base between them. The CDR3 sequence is CASSFQETQYF. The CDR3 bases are TGTGCCAGCAGCTTTCAAGAGACCCAGTACTTC.

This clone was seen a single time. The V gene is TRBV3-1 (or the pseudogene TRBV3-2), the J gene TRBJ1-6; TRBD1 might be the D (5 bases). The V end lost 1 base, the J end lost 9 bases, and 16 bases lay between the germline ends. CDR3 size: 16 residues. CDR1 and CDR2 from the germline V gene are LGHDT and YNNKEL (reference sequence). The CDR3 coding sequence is TGTGCCAGCAGCCAAGGGGACCGAAACCCTCCTTCACCCCTCCACTTT. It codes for CASSQGDRNPPSPLHF.

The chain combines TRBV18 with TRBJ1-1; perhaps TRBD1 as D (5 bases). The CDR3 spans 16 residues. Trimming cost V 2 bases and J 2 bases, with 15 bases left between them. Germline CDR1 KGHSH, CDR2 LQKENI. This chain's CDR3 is CASSPSAPGGNTEAFF. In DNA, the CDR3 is TGTGCCAGCTCACCAAGCGCCCCTGGGGGAAACACTGAAGCTTTCTTT.

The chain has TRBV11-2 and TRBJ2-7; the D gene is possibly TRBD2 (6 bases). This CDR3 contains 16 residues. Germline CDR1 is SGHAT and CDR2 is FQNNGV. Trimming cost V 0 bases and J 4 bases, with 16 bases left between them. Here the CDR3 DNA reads TGTGCCAGCAGCTTAGATCGCGCCTCAGGGACTTACGAGCAGTACTTC. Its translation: CASSLDRASGTYEQYF.

The DNA for the CDR3 is TGTGCCAGCGTAGTAAGGGGTCGGAGACTTGGTGAAAAACTGTTTTTT. Translation gives CASVVRGRRLGEKLFF. The V gene is TRBV2, the J gene TRBJ1-4; possible D gene TRBD1, 5 bases. Germline V lookup: CDR1 SNHLY, CDR2 FYNNEI. This CDR3 spans 16 amino acids. V was pared by 8 bases and J by 7 bases, with 23 bases between.

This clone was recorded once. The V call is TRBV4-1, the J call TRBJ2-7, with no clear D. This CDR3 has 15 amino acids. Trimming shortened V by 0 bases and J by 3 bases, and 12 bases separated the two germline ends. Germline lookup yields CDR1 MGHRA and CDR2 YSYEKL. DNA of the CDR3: TGCGCCAGCAGCCAAGAATTTCACCGAGTCTACGAGCAGTACTTC. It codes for CASSQEFHRVYEQYF.

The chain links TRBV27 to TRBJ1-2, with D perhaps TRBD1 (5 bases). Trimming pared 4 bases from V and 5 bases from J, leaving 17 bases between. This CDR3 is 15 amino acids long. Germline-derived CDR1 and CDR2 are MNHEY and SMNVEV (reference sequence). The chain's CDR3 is CASSSIDRGPYGYTF. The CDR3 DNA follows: TGTGCCAGCAGTTCGATCGACAGAGGGCCATATGGCTACACCTTC.

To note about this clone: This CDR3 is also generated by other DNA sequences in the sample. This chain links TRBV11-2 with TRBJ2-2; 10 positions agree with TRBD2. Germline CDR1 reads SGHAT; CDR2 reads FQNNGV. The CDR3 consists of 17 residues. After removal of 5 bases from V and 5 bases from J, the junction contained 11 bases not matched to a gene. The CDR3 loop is CASSLSGGRGRTGELFF. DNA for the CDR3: TGTGCCAGCAGCCTTAGCGGGGGGAGGGGTCGAACCGGGGAGCTGTTTTTT.

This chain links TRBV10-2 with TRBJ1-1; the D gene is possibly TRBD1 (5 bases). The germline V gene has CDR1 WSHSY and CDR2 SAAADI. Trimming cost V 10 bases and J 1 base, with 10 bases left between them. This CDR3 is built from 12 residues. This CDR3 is CATGRGNTEAFF. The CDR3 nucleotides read TGCGCCACGGGACGAGGGAACACTGAAGCTTTCTTT.

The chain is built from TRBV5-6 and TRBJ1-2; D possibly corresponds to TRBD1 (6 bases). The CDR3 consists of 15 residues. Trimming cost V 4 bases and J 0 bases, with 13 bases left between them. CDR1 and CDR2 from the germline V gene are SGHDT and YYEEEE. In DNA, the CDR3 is TGTGCCAGCAGCGAAATCAGGGGCGCTAACTATGGCTACACCTTC. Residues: CASSEIRGANYGYTF.

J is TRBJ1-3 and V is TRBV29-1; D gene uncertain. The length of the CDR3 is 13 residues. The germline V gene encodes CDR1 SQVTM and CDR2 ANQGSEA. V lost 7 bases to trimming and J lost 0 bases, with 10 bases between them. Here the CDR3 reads CSGVVNSGNTIYF. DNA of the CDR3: TGCAGCGGGGTCGTGAACTCTGGAAACACCATATATTTT.

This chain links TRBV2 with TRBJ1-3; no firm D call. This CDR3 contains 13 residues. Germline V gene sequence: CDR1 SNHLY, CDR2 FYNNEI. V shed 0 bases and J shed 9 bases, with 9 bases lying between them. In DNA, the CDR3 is TGTGCCAGCAGTGAAGCGGGTCGGGCCACCATATATTTT. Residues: CASSEAGRATIYF.

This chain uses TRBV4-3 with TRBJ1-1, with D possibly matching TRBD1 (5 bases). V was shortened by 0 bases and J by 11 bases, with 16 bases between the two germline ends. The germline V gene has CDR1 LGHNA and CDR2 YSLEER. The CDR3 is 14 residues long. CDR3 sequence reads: CASSQEVGESSAFF. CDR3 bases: TGCGCCAGCAGCCAAGAGGTGGGGGAGAGCTCGGCTTTCTTT.

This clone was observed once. Here the CDR3 reads CASSQGGTGNFEAFF. The CDR3 DNA reads TGCGCCAGCAGCCAAGGGGGGACAGGGAACTTTGAAGCTTTCTTT. The V gene is TRBV4-3, the J gene TRBJ1-1, with 9 bases aligning to TRBD1. Germline values: CDR1 LGHNA, CDR2 YSLEER. CDR3 length equals 15 residues. Losses at the gene ends were 1 base for V and 7 bases for J; bases not matched to a gene: 7.

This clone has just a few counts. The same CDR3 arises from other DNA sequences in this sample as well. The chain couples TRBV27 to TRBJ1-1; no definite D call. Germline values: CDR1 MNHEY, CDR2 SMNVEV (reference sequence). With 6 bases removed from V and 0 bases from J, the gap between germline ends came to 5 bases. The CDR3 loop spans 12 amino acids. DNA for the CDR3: TGTGCCAGCAGGGGTATGAACACTGAAGCTTTCTTT. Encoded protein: CASRGMNTEAFF.

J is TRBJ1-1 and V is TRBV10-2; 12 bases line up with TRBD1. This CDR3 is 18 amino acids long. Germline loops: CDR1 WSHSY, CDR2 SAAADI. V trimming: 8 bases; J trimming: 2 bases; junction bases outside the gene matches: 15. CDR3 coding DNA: TGCGCCAGCGGGACCGGGACAGGGGGCCTCTTTTTCAACACTGAAGCTTTCTTT. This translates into CASGTGTGGLFFNTEAFF.

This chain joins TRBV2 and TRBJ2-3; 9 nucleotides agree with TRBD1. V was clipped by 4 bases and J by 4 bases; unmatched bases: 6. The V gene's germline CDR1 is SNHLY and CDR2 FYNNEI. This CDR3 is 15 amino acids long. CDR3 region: CASSGQGERADTQYF. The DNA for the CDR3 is TGTGCCAGCAGTGGACAGGGGGAGCGGGCAGATACGCAGTATTTT. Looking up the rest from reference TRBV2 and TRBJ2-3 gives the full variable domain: EPEVTQTPSHQVTQMGQEVILRCVPISNHLYFYWYRQILGQKVEFLVSFYNNEISEKSEIFDDQFSVERPDGSNFTLKIRSTKLEDSAMYFCASSGQGERADTQYFGPGTRLTVL.